These 17 T cell receptor beta chains originate from one sample sequenced in a study of PD-1 blockade in classical Hodgkin lymphoma. The method was immunoSEQ multiplex PCR; TCRdb's version includes in-frame clones alone and lacks a portion of them. The table lists over 4,000 clones, 80% to 90% of them singletons. Time point defined: newly diagnosed, previously untreated cHL patient sample. Negative selection with magnets was how CD8+ T cells were isolated from the thawed PBMCs. The sample was CD8+ T cells from blood. These receptors all come from a human donor with classical Hodgkin lymphoma.

This clone is judged large (0.1 to 1%). The chain couples TRBV2 to TRBJ2-7, with D possibly matching TRBD1 (5 bases). Germline V lookup: CDR1 SNHLY, CDR2 FYNNEI. Trimming cost V 3 bases and J 4 bases, with 16 bases left between them. The CDR3 sequence is 15 residues long. CDR3 coding DNA: TGTGCCAGCAGTGACCTAGGGGTTATCGGTTACGAGCAGTACTTC. It encodes CASSDLGVIGYEQYF.

The chain uses TRBV10-3 and TRBJ1-1; D may be TRBD1 (6 bases). V was cut by 10 bases and J by 1 base, with 19 bases left in between. CDR3 size: 15 residues. From germline, CDR1 is ENHRY and CDR2 SYGVKD. In DNA, the CDR3 is TGTGCCACCTTAGGACCTCAGGGGACGAACACTGAAGCTTTCTTT. Its protein is CATLGPQGTNTEAFF.

The rearrangement joins TRBV16 to TRBJ2-1; D remains ambiguous. V was shortened by 0 bases and J by 6 bases, with 9 bases between the two germline ends. The CDR3 loop spans 14 amino acids. The germline V gene encodes CDR1 KGHSY and CDR2 FQNENV. DNA for the CDR3: TGTGCCAGCAGCCAATCGGCCTTCGGCAATGAGCAGTTCTTC. Encoded protein: CASSQSAFGNEQFF.

The table lists this clone with a count of one. The chain is built from TRBV29-1 and TRBJ2-7; TRBD2 might be the D (6 bases). Germline V gene data show CDR1 as SQVTM and CDR2 as ANQGSEA. V gave up 4 bases and J gave up 5 bases, with 15 bases separating them. The CDR3 is 13 residues long. CDR3 residues: CSVGDGSGHEQYF. CDR3 DNA sequence: TGCAGCGTTGGAGACGGGAGTGGCCACGAGCAGTACTTC.

The chain recombines TRBV28 with TRBJ1-4; 8 bases agree with TRBD1. This CDR3 is built from 16 residues. V lost 5 bases, J lost 0 bases, and 5 bases stayed unmatched. Germline CDR1 and CDR2: MDHEN and SYDVKM. The CDR3, as DNA: TGTGCCAGCAGTATAGGACAGGGCGCAACTAATGAAAAACTGTTTTTT. Protein product: CASSIGQGATNEKLFF.

This clone has only a few counts. The V call is TRBV6-1, the J call TRBJ1-5; D remains ambiguous. With 1 base removed from V and 0 bases from J, the gap between germline ends came to 7 bases. CDR1 and CDR2 from the germline V gene are MNHNS and SASEGT. This CDR3 has 15 residues. The CDR3 protein is CASSEELYSNQPQHF. CDR3 coding DNA: TGTGCCAGCAGTGAAGAACTTTATAGCAATCAGCCCCAGCATTTT.

On this clone itself: The missing conserved phenylalanine or tryptophan at the end of this CDR3 makes a read error likely. The rearrangement uses TRBV29-1 and TRBJ1-1; 8 bases map to TRBD1. The CDR3 is 16 residues long. Per the germline V gene, CDR1 is SQVTM and CDR2 is ANQGSEA. With V trimmed by 6 bases and J by 6 bases, 18 bases remained unmatched. The CDR3, as DNA: TGCAGCGTAGAGCCCCAACGACAGGGGCTATTCGCTGAAGCTTTCCTT. This codes for CSVEPQRQGLFAEAFL.

The chain is built from TRBV7-9 and TRBJ1-2; D gene ambiguous. CDR3 length: 14 residues. Germline V lookup: CDR1 SEHNR, CDR2 FQNEAQ (reference sequence). V lost 1 base and J lost 5, with 11 bases in between. The CDR3 coding sequence is TGTGCCAGCAGCTTAGGAACAGAACGGTATGGCTACACCTTC. It yields the protein CASSLGTERYGYTF.

This chain uses TRBV7-8 with TRBJ2-1, with D perhaps TRBD1 or TRBD2 (5 bases each). Trimming took off 3 bases at V and 8 bases at J, with 17 bases between the two ends. The germline V gene encodes CDR1 SGHVS and CDR2 FQNEAQ. The CDR3 totals 15 residues. In DNA form, the CDR3 reads TGTGCCAGCAGCTTTAGAACGGGGCGCAGCGATGAGCAGTTCTTC. Translating gives CASSFRTGRSDEQFF.

The chain is built from TRBV6-1 and TRBJ1-1, with D possibly TRBD1 on 5 matching bases. The germline V gene encodes CDR1 MNHNS and CDR2 SASEGT. With 6 bases removed from V and 0 bases from J, the gap between germline ends came to 8 bases. The CDR3 covers 13 residues. In DNA, the CDR3 is TGTGCCAGCAGCTTACAGGTGAACACTGAAGCTTTCTTT. This encodes CASSLQVNTEAFF.

The chain carries TRBV28 and TRBJ1-5, with a weak D call TRBD1 (6 bases). The CDR3 loop spans 15 amino acids. Germline values: CDR1 MDHEN, CDR2 SYDVKM. The V end lost 1 base, the J end lost 3 bases, and 10 bases lay between the germline ends. CDR3 residues: CASSLYRDTNQPQHF. CDR3 DNA: TGTGCCAGCAGTTTATACCGGGACACCAATCAGCCCCAGCATTTT. Full variable domain (missing parts from reference TRBV28 and TRBJ1-5): DVKVTQSSRYLVKRTGEKVFLECVQDMDHENMFWYRQDPGLGLRLIYFSYDVKMKEKGDIPEGYSVSREKKERFSLILESASTNQTSMYLCASSLYRDTNQPQHFGDGTRLSIL.

The J gene is TRBJ1-1, the V gene TRBV7-9, with a weak D call TRBD1 (5 bases). The CDR3 consists of 15 residues. Trimming shortened V by 1 base and J by 1 base, and 10 bases separated the two germline ends. From germline, CDR1 is SEHNR and CDR2 FQNEAQ (reference sequence). The chain's CDR3 is CASSLGGVGNTEAFF. In DNA form, the CDR3 reads TGTGCCAGCAGCTTAGGGGGGGTTGGGAACACTGAAGCTTTCTTT.

The genes are TRBV19 and TRBJ2-1; D may correspond to TRBD1 or TRBD2 (5 bases each). The CDR3 extends over 16 amino acids. Per the germline V gene, CDR1 is LNHDA and CDR2 is SQIVND (reference sequence). Trimming took off 0 bases at V and 1 base at J, with 10 bases between the two ends. The CDR3 region has the DNA TGTGCCAGTAGTATAGATCTGGGGGATTCCTACAATGAGCAGTTCTTC. This gives the protein CASSIDLGDSYNEQFF.

This chain links TRBV11-2 with TRBJ2-1; TRBD1 matches at 7 bases. V trimming: 9 bases; J trimming: 5 bases; junction bases outside the gene matches: 7. Per the germline V gene, CDR1 is SGHAT and CDR2 is FQNNGV. The CDR3 contains 13 residues. CDR3 amino acids: CASQQGMDNEQFF. DNA for the CDR3: TGTGCCAGTCAACAGGGGATGGACAATGAGCAGTTCTTC.

The chain recombines TRBV9 with TRBJ2-1; D is perhaps TRBD2 (6 bases). Germline CDR1 and CDR2: SGDLS and YYNGEE. Trimming shortened V by 3 bases and J by 6 bases, and 16 bases separated the two germline ends. The CDR3 runs 15 residues. CDR3 in DNA: TGTGCCAGCAGCGCGACTAGTATCCCGGCCAATGAGCAGTTCTTC. Translating it yields CASSATSIPANEQFF.

The CDR3 DNA reads TGTGCCAGCAGCCAGCGGGGCCACTCTGGAAACACCATATATTTT. Translated: CASSQRGHSGNTIYF. This chain connects TRBV13 to TRBJ1-3; tentatively, D is TRBD1 (5 bases). Trimming shortened V by 5 bases and J by 0 bases, and 11 bases separated the two germline ends. The CDR3 loop spans 15 amino acids. Germline CDR1 is PRHDT and CDR2 is FYEKMQ (reference sequence).

This chain connects TRBV29-1 to TRBJ1-1; a weak D match, TRBD1 (6 bases). The germline V gene encodes CDR1 SQVTM and CDR2 ANQGSEA. The CDR3 sequence is 12 residues long. Trimming shortened V by 6 bases and J by 5 bases, and 13 bases separated the two germline ends. This CDR3 is CSVWGRETEAFF. Here the CDR3 DNA reads TGCAGCGTGTGGGGGCGGGAGACTGAAGCTTTCTTT.